This T cell receptor (beta chain) derives from a study of CD8+ T cells in alopecia areata. Whole-study context: Tofacitinib exposure lasted 6 to 18 months, followed by 6 months off drug.

V lost 6 bases and J lost 8, with 14 bases in between. This CDR3 spans 12 amino acids. The germline gives CDR1 SQVTM, CDR2 ANQGSEA. This clone was seen a handful of times. Its matching antigen is unknown. It was cDNA, reverse transcribed from extracted RNA, that served as the sequencing template. Clones were read by immunoSEQ multiplex PCR, and TCRdb kept only the in-frame ones, dropping some. The repertoire holds over 200,000 clones, with 57% as singletons. Whole-study results and caveats: Lesional scalp exceeded normal scalp in clonality, especially in alopecia totalis/universalis.

The sequence was obtained from a human donor with alopecia areata. This specimen consisted of CD4+ T cells sorted from blood, obtained at week 0. The chain uses TRBV29-1 and TRBJ2-1; D possibly corresponds to TRBD2 (5 bases). CDR3 DNA: TGCAGCGTGTCGGGGATAAGGGATGAGCAGTTCTTC. Amino acid sequence: CSVSGIRDEQFF.